The present T cell receptor beta chain was sequenced within a study of T cells after yellow fever vaccination. Regarding the study as a whole: Clones from primary vaccination mostly reappeared after the booster (roughly 95% CD4, around 90% CD8).

This clonotype has more than one count but fewer than ten. Its cognate antigen is unknown. From germline, CDR1 is WSHSY and CDR2 SAAADI. The V and J ends lost 3 bases and 4 bases respectively, with 4 bases between them. The CDR3 sequence is 12 residues long. TCRdb re-called the 5' RACE reads through MiXCR, storing one row per CDR3 protein. The sample records 300,000 to 400,000 distinct CDR3 sequences, approximately 3.9% being singletons. J is TRBJ1-3 and V is TRBV10-2; D not resolved. Sequencing used PBMCs, obtained 5 days after the yellow fever booster vaccination. The sequence was obtained from a man younger than 35 who received the YFV17D yellow fever vaccine. In DNA form, the CDR3 reads TGCGCCAGCAGTGACCCGGGAAACACCATATATTTT. As protein: CASSDPGNTIYF.